This T cell receptor beta chain was captured by sequencing in a study of metastatic and nonmetastatic thyroid tumors. Study overall: Repertoires were compared across blood and tumor or nodule tissue from malignant and benign thyroid patients. Broader study findings: Reportedly, malignant thyroid tumors had significantly higher TCR beta diversity than benign nodules, in blood and tumor.

V gave up 8 bases and J gave up 8 bases, with 13 bases separating them. Per germline, CDR1 MDHEN and CDR2 SYDVKM. There are 13 residues in the CDR3. Patients underwent thyroid surgery, and none had received any treatment before it. Authors' data handling: Between-group CDR3 differences, defined by clinicopathological status, yielded a distant-metastasis classifier for papillary thyroid cancer. TCRdb re-analyzed the PCR reads using MiXCR. None of the V and J calls come from the authors' own analysis; TCRdb made them. The sample consists of 30,000 or so clones, roughly a fifth of them appearing once. This clone has a count of ten or more. Its antigen is still unknown. Other nucleotide sequences in the sample specify the same CDR3.

This rearrangement joins TRBV28 to TRBJ1-6; tentatively, D is TRBD1 (5 bases). Sequencing input: blood. The sequence was collected from a female donor with papillary thyroid cancer or a benign thyroid nodule (not recorded which). Some clones in this sample may be carry-over from other donors' samples. DNA of the CDR3: TGTGCCAGCGTCCTTCAGGGTGATTCACCCCTCCACTTT. It yields the protein CASVLQGDSPLHF.